Following are 4 T cell receptor beta chains from one sample sequenced in a study of control samples from healthy donors and cancer patients. Sequencing used immunoSEQ multiplex PCR; TCRdb keeps in-frame clones, though not all of them. This sample has about 180,000 clones, with about 90% found just once. The source material was blood. Source of these receptors: a woman aged 45-59 years in good health.

The chain is built from TRBV6-2 or TRBV6-3 and TRBJ2-3, with 7 bases identical to TRBD2. Germline lookup yields CDR1 MNHEY and CDR2 SVGEGT. V shed 4 bases, J shed 3 bases, and the junction held 10 bases outside the gene matches. This CDR3 contains 16 residues. The CDR3 coding sequence is TGTGCCAGCAGTTCCCCAACCCGTAGCGGGACAGATACGCAGTATTTT. It specifies CASSSPTRSGTDTQYF.

The chain recombines TRBV6-5 with TRBJ2-1; 8 bases are a match to TRBD2. Per the germline V gene, CDR1 is MNHEY and CDR2 is SVGAGI. The V gene end was trimmed by 6 bases and the J gene end by 10 bases; junction bases not matched to a gene: 5. This CDR3 has 12 amino acids. The CDR3 DNA reads TGTGCCAGCAGCTCCGGCGGGGGGGAGCAGTTCTTC. It encodes CASSSGGGEQFF.

The genes are TRBV6-4 and TRBJ1-1; D may be TRBD1 (6 bases). V was clipped by 7 bases and J by 0 bases, with 15 bases between them. The CDR3 has 15 amino acids. Per the germline V gene, CDR1 is MRHNA and CDR2 is SNTAGT. CDR3 amino acids: CASKKEDSMNTEAFF. The DNA of the CDR3 is TGTGCCAGCAAAAAGGAGGACAGCATGAACACTGAAGCTTTCTTT.

V is TRBV19 and J is TRBJ1-2; TRBD1 matches 10 bases. With V trimmed by 5 bases and J by 7 bases, 4 bases remained unmatched. From germline, CDR1 is LNHDA and CDR2 SQIVND (reference sequence). This CDR3 region has 13 residues. CDR3 loop: CASSRGTGVGYTF. CDR3 sequence (DNA): TGTGCCAGTAGTCGGGGGACAGGGGTTGGCTACACCTTC.